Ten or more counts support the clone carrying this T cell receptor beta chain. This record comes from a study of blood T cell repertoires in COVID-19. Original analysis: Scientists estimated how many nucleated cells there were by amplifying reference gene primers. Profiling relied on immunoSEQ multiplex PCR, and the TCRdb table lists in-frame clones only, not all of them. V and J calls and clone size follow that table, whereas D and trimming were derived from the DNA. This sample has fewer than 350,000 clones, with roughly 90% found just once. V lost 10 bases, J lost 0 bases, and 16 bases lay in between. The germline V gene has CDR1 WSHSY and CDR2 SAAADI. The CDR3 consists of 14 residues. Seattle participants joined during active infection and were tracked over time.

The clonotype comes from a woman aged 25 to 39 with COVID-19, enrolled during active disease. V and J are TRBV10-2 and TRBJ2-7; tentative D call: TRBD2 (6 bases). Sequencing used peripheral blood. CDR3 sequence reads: CATNLGGDSYEQYF. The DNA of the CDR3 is TGCGCCACTAACCTCGGCGGGGACTCCTACGAGCAGTACTTC.